This record looks at one T cell receptor (beta chain) sequence and its context. Different DNA sequences within this sample yield the same CDR3. This specimen belongs to a study of blood T cell repertoires in COVID-19. Study-level information: T cells, B-cell-depleted T cells, or PBMCs provided the cDNA or gDNA that served as material.

TCRdb keeps only in-frame clones here, not all; method: immunoSEQ multiplex PCR. Among approximately 300,000 clones listed, 85% to 95% were seen once. This CDR3 has 13 residues. The V end was cut by 5 bases, the J end by 1 base, with 8 bases between. The rearrangement uses TRBV12-3 or TRBV12-4 and TRBJ1-2; D possibly corresponds to TRBD1 (5 bases). The TCR was taken from a woman aged 25-40 years who had been exposed to COVID-19. The sequenced sample consisted of PBMCs or T cells enriched from blood (not recorded which). CDR3 sequence (DNA): TGTGCCAGCAGTCAAGGGGTTAACTATGGCTACACCTTC. Translation: CASSQGVNYGYTF.